This TCR beta chain is drawn from a study of cytomegalovirus exposure and HLA in healthy donors. The CDR3 spans 15 residues. The V gene's germline CDR1 is SNHLY and CDR2 FYNNEI. J lost 4 bases, V lost 6 bases, and 8 bases had no gene match. It was with 60 Vbeta and 13 Jbeta primers that the PCR ran. Some clones are missing from TCRdb's copy, which holds only in-frame ones; the method was immunoSEQ multiplex PCR. Its clone listing holds about 120,000 clones. J is TRBJ1-2 and V is TRBV2; 10 bases are a match to TRBD1. This receptor was taken from a man younger than 40 in good health and CMV-seronegative. The sample comprised PBMCs. CDR3 residues: CASRTGQGSGYGYTF. In DNA, the CDR3 is TGTGCCAGCAGAACGGGACAGGGGAGTGGCTATGGCTACACCTTC.